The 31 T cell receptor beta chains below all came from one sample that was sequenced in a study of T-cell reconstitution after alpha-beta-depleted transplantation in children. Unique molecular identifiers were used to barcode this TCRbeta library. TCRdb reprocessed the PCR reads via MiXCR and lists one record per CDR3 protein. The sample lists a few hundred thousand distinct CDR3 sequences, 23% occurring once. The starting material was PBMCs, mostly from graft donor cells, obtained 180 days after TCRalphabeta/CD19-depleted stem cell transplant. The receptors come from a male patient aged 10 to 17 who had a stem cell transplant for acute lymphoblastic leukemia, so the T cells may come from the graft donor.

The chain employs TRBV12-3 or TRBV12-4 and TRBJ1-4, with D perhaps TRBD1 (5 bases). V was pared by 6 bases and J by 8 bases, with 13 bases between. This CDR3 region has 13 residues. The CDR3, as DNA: TGTGCCAGCAGCCTCGGGGGACCGGAAAAACTGTTTTTT. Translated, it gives CASSLGGPEKLFF.

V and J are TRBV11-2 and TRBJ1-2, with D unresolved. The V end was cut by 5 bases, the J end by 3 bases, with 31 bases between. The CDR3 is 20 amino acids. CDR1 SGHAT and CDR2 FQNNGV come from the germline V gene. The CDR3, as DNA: TGTGCCAGCAGCCCGACACCCTACTTACTCTCGATGAAGTGGGACTATGGCTACACCTTC. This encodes CASSPTPYLLSMKWDYGYTF.

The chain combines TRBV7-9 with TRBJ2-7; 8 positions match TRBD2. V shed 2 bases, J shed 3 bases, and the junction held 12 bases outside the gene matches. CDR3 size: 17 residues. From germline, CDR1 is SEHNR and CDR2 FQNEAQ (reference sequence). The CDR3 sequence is CASSLSSGSLEYYEQYF. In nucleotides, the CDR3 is TGTGCCAGCAGCTTATCGAGCGGGAGCTTGGAGTACTACGAGCAGTACTTC.

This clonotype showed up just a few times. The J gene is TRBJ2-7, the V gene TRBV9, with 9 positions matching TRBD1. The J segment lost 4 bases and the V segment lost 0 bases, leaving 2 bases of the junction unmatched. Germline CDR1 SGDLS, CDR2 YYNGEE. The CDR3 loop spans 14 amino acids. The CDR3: CASSVAQGAYEQYF. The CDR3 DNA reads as TGTGCCAGCAGCGTAGCACAGGGGGCTTACGAGCAGTACTTC.

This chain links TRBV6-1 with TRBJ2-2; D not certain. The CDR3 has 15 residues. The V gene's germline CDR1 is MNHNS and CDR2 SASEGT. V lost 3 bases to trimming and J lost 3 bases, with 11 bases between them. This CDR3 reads CASSDLYGYTGELFF. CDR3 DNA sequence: TGTGCCAGCAGTGACCTGTACGGATACACCGGGGAGCTGTTTTTT.

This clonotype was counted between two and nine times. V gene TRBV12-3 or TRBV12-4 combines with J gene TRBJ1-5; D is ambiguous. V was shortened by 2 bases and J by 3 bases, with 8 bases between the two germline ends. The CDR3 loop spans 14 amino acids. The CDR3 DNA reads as TGTGCCAGCAGTTTACAAATCTCCAATCAGCCCCAGCATTTT. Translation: CASSLQISNQPQHF.

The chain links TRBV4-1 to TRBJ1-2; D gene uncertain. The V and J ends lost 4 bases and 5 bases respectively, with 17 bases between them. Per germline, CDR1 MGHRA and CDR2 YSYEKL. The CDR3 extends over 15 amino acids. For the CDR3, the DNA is TGCGCCAGCAGCCTCCCTGGAGGGTCTTCTTATGGCTACACCTTC. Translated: CASSLPGGSSYGYTF.

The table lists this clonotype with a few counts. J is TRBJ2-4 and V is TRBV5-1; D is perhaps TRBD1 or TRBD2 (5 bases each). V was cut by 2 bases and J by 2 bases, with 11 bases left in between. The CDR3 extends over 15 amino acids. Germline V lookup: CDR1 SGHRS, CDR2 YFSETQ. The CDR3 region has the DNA TGCGCCAGCAGCTTTCCCGGGGCGCCCAAAAACATTCAGTACTTC. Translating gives CASSFPGAPKNIQYF.

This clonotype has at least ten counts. DNA of the CDR3: TGTGCCAGCAGCCCGAGGACTAGCGGCACAGATACGCAGTATTTT. Translation: CASSPRTSGTDTQYF. The chain employs TRBV7-9 and TRBJ2-3; 9 nucleotides agree with TRBD2. Germline CDR1 SEHNR, CDR2 FQNEAQ (reference sequence). This CDR3 is built from 15 residues. Trimming removed 5 bases from V and 1 base from J; junction bases left unmatched: 4.

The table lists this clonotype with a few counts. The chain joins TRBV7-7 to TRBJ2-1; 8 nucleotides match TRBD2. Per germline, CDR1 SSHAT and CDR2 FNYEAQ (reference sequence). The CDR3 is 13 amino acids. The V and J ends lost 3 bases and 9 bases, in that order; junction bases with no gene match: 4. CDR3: CASSLLAGSEQFF. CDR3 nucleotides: TGTGCCAGCAGCTTGTTAGCGGGGAGTGAGCAGTTCTTC.

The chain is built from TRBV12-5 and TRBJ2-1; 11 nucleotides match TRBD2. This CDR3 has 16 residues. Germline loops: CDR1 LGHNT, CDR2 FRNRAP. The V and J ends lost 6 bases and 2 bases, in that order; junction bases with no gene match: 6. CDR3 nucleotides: TGTGCTAGTGGCCAGCTTAGCGGGAGGGCCTACAATGAGCAGTTCTTC. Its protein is CASGQLSGRAYNEQFF.

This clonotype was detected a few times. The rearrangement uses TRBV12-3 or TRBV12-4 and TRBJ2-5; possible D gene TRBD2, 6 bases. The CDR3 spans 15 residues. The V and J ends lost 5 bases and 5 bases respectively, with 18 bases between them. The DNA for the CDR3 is TGTGCCAGCAGTCGCCCTCACAGCGGGCAGGAGACCCAGTACTTC. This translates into CASSRPHSGQETQYF.

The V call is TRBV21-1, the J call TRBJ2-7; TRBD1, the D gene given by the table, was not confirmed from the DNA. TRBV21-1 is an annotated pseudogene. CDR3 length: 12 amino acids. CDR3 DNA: TGTGCCGGACGGGGGGGGGACTACGAGCAGTACTTC. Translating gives CAGRGGDYEQYF.

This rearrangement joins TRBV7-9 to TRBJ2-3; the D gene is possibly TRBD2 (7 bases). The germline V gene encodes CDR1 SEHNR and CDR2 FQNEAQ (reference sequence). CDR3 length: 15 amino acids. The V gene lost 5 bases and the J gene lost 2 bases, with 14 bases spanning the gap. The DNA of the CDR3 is TGTGCCAGCAGCCCCCCGGGGGGCTTCACAGATACGCAGTATTTT. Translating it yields CASSPPGGFTDTQYF.

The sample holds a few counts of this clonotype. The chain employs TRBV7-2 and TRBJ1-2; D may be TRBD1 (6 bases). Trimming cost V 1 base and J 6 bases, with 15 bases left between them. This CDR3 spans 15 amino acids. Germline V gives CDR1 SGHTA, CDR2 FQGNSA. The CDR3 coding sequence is TGTGCCAGCAGCTTAGATCGCAGGGGTCAGGATGGCTACACCTTC. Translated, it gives CASSLDRRGQDGYTF.

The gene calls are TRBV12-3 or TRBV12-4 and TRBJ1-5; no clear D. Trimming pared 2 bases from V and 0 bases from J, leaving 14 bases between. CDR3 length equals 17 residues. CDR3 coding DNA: TGTGCCAGCAGTTTATCCCTAAGGAGTTATAGCAATCAGCCCCAGCATTTT. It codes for CASSLSLRSYSNQPQHF.

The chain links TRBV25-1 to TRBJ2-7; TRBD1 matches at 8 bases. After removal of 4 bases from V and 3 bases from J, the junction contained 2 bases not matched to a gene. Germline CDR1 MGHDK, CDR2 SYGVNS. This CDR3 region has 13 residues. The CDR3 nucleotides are TGTGCCAGCAGTGTGGGGACAGGCTACGAGCAGTACTTC. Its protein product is CASSVGTGYEQYF.

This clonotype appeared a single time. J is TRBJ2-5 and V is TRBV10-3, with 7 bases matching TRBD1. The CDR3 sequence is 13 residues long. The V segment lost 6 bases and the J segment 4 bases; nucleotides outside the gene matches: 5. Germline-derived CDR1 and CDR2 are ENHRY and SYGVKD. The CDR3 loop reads CAIRGTERETQYF. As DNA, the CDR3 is TGTGCCATCAGAGGGACAGAAAGAGAGACCCAGTACTTC.

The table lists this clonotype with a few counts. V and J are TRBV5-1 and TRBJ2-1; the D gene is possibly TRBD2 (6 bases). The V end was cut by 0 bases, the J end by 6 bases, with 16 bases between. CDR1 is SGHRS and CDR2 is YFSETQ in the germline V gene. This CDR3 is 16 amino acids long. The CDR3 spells CASSLEGSGSTNEQFF. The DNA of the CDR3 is TGCGCCAGCAGCTTGGAGGGTAGCGGCTCAACCAATGAGCAGTTCTTC.

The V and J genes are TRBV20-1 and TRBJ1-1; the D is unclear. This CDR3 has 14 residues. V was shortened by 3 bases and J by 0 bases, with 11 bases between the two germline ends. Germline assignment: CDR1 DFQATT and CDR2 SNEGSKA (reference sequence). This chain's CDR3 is CSASFRGLNTEAFF. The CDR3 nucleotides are TGCAGTGCTAGTTTCAGAGGGCTGAACACTGAAGCTTTCTTT.

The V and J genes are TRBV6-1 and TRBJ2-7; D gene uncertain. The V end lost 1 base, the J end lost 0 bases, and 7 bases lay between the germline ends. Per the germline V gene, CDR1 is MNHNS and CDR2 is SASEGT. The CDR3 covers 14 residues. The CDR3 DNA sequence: TGTGCCAGCAGTGAAGTTCGGAGCTCCTACGAGCAGTACTTC. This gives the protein CASSEVRSSYEQYF.

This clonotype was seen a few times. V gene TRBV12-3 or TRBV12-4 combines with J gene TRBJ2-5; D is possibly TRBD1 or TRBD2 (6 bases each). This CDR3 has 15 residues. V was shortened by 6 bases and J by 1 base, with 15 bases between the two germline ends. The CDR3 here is CASSIRRGVQETQYF. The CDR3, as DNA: TGTGCCAGCAGCATACGAAGGGGGGTCCAAGAGACCCAGTACTTC.

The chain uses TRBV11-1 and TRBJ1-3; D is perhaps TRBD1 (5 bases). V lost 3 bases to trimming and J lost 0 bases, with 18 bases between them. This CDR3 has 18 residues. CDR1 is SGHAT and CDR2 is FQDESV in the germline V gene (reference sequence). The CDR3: CASSFDSRGPFSGNTIYF. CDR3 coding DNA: TGTGCCAGCAGCTTCGACAGCCGTGGGCCTTTCTCTGGAAACACCATATATTTT.

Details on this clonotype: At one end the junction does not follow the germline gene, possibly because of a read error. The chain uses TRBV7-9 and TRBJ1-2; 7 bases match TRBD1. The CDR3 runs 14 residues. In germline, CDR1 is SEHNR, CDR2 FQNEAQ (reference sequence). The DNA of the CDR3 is TGTGCCAGCAGCTTTTCGACAGGGAACTATGGCTACCCCTTC. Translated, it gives CASSFSTGNYGYPF.

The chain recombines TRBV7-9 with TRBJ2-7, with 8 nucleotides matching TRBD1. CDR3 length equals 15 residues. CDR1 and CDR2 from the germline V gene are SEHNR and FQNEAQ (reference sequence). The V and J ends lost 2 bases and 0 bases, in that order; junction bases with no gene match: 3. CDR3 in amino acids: CASSLWGQDSYEQYF. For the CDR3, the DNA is TGTGCCAGCAGCTTATGGGGACAGGACTCCTACGAGCAGTACTTC.

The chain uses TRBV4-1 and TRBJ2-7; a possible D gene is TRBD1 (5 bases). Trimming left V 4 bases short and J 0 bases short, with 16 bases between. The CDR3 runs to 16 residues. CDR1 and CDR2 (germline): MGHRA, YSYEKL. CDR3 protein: CASSPFRQTSSYEQYF. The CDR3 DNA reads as TGCGCCAGCAGCCCCTTCAGACAGACGAGCTCCTACGAGCAGTACTTC.

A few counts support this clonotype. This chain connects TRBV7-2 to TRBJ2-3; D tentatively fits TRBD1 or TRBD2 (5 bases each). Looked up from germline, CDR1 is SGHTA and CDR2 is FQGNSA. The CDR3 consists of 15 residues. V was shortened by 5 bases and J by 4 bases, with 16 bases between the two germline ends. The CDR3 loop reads CASSASGRRADTQYF. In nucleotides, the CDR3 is TGTGCCAGCAGCGCCTCGGGACGGCGCGCAGATACGCAGTATTTT. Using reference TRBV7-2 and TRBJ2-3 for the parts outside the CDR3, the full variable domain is GAGVSQSPSNKVTEKGKDVELRCDPISGHTALYWYRQSLGQGLEFLIYFQGNSAPDKSGLPSDRFSAERTGGSVSTLTIQRTQQEDSAVYLCASSASGRRADTQYFGPGTRLTVL.

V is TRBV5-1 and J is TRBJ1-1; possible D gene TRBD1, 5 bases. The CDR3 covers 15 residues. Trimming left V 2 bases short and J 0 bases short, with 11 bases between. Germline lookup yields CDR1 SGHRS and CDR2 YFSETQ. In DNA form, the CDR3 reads TGCGCCAGCAGCTTCGTGGCAGGGCTGAACACTGAAGCTTTCTTT. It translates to CASSFVAGLNTEAFF. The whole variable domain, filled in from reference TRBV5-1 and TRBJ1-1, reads KAGVTQTPRYLIKTRGQQVTLSCSPISGHRSVSWYQQTPGQGLQFLFEYFSETQRNKGNFPGRFSGRQFSNSRSEMNVSTLELGDSALYLCASSFVAGLNTEAFFGQGTRLTVV.

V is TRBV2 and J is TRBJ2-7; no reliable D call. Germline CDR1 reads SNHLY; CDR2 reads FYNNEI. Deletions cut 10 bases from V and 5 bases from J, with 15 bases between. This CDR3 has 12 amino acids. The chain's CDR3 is CATRSGYNEQYF. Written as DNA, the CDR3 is TGTGCCACCCGGTCGGGCTATAACGAGCAGTACTTC.

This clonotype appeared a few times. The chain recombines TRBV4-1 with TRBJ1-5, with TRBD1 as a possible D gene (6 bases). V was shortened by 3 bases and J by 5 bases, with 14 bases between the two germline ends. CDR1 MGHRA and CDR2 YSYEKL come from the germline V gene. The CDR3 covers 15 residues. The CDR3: CASSHLTGTDQPQHF. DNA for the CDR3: TGCGCCAGCAGCCATCTTACAGGGACGGATCAGCCCCAGCATTTT.

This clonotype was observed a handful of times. CDR3 bases: TGCGCCAGCAGTGGCACGGCCAAATTCAATGAGCAGTTCTTC. It is translated as CASSGTAKFNEQFF. This rearrangement joins TRBV10-1 to TRBJ2-1, with unresolved D. V lost 4 bases and J lost 6, with 13 bases in between. The CDR3 extends over 14 amino acids. Germline V CDR1 and CDR2: WNHNN, SYGVQD (reference sequence).